These 10 T cell receptor beta chains share one sample of origin, sequenced in a study of T-cell memory formation after mild COVID-19. TCRdb reprocessed the 5' RACE reads with MiXCR, giving one entry per CDR3 protein. The sample yields under 150,000 distinct CDR3 sequences, about a fifth seen once. The specimen sequenced was PBMCs or a T cell subset sorted from them (not recorded which). The receptor set was obtained from a man between 18 and 35 years old who had mild COVID-19 (a few samples of this study predate the infection). Cell type and time point are not known.

This clonotype was seen only a few times. The rearrangement uses TRBV3-1 and TRBJ2-5; a weak D match, TRBD2 (5 bases). Germline CDR1 LGHDT, CDR2 YNNKEL (reference sequence). V shed 0 bases and J shed 5 bases, with 13 bases lying between them. The CDR3 consists of 15 residues. The CDR3 is CASSQEGTPGETQYF. CDR3 bases: TGTGCCAGCAGCCAAGAGGGCACGCCGGGGGAGACCCAGTACTTC.

This clonotype was seen a few times. V is TRBV7-3 and J is TRBJ2-3; no reliable D call. Germline assignment: CDR1 SGHTA and CDR2 FQGTGA. Trimming removed 5 bases at V and 1 base at J, with 10 bases between. The CDR3 contains 14 residues. CDR3 protein: CASSLFGGTDTQYF. CDR3 nucleotide sequence: TGTGCCAGCAGCCTCTTTGGGGGCACAGATACGCAGTATTTT.

This chain links TRBV7-9 with TRBJ2-2, with D perhaps given as TRBD1 or TRBD2 (6 bases each). This CDR3 has 18 residues. Trimming stripped 3 bases from V and 1 base from J, with 18 bases between. CDR1 and CDR2 (germline): SEHNR, FQNEAQ (reference sequence). The CDR3 DNA follows: TGTGCCAGCAGCTTTGCCGGGGGCGTTTTGTGGAACACCGGGGAGCTGTTTTTT. Translation gives CASSFAGGVLWNTGELFF.

In this sample, this clonotype turned up a few times. The chain carries TRBV7-9 and TRBJ1-2, with D hard to call. There are 14 residues in the CDR3. Trimming stripped 5 bases from V and 0 bases from J, with 10 bases between. Germline loops: CDR1 SEHNR, CDR2 FQNEAQ (reference sequence). CDR3 loop: CASSPLRSNYGYTF. The CDR3 DNA sequence: TGTGCCAGCAGCCCTCTCCGGTCTAACTATGGCTACACCTTC. Based on the CDR3 plus reference TRBV7-9 and TRBJ1-2, the full variable domain is DTGVSQNPRHKITKRGQNVTFRCDPISEHNRLYWYRQTLGQGPEFLTYFQNEAQLEKSRLLSDRFSAERPKGSFSTLEIQRTEQGDSAMYLCASSPLRSNYGYTFGSGTRLTVV.

This clonotype has more than one count but fewer than ten. The chain carries TRBV12-3 or TRBV12-4 and TRBJ1-3; 9 nucleotides align to TRBD1. The V segment lost 7 bases and the J segment 5 bases; nucleotides outside the gene matches: 15. This CDR3 has 17 amino acids. CDR3 nucleotide sequence: TGTGCCAGCATTACCACCGTGGGACAGGGTGGGAGAAACACCATATATTTT. It codes for CASITTVGQGGRNTIYF.

This clonotype appeared a few times. The J gene is TRBJ2-1, the V gene TRBV28; D is perhaps TRBD1 (5 bases). Looked up from germline, CDR1 is MDHEN and CDR2 is SYDVKM. This CDR3 comprises 13 residues. Trimming left V 7 bases short and J 2 bases short, with 9 bases between. The CDR3 region has the DNA TGTGCCAGCAATCCAGGGCCCTACAATGAGCAGTTCTTC. Its protein is CASNPGPYNEQFF.

This chain connects TRBV5-6 to TRBJ2-7; 8 nucleotides agree with TRBD1. This CDR3 is built from 15 residues. Unmatched junction bases numbered 8, after V lost 3 bases and J lost 3 bases. CDR1 is SGHDT and CDR2 is YYEEEE in the germline V gene. CDR3 nucleotides: TGTGCCAGCAGCTCGGAAGGGACAGGCAACTACGAGCAGTACTTC. Its protein product is CASSSEGTGNYEQYF.

This clonotype was observed a few times. V usage is TRBV27 and J usage is TRBJ1-2; perhaps TRBD1 as D (5 bases). CDR1 is MNHEY and CDR2 is SMNVEV in the germline V gene (reference sequence). With 3 bases removed from V and 2 bases from J, the gap between germline ends came to 16 bases. CDR3 length: 16 amino acids. Written as DNA, the CDR3 is TGTGCCAGCAGTTTGACGACAGCGAACTCCAACTATGGCTACACCTTC. It codes for CASSLTTANSNYGYTF.

V gene TRBV13 combines with J gene TRBJ2-5, with TRBD1 matching 8 bases. Trimming removed 3 bases from V and 2 bases from J; junction bases left unmatched: 5. The CDR3 is 15 amino acids. The V gene's germline CDR1 is PRHDT and CDR2 FYEKMQ (reference sequence). DNA of the CDR3: TGTGCCAGCAGCTTTTGGGACAGGCGACAAGAGACCCAGTACTTC. Amino acids: CASSFWDRRQETQYF.

This clonotype turned up a few times. The chain recombines TRBV20-1 with TRBJ2-3; a weak D match, TRBD2 (5 bases). Germline-derived CDR1 and CDR2 are DFQATT and SNEGSKA (reference sequence). The CDR3 has 13 amino acids. Trimming took off 6 bases at V and 2 bases at J, with 12 bases between the two ends. This CDR3 reads CSAARALTDTQYF. CDR3 sequence (DNA): TGCAGTGCCGCGCGGGCCCTCACAGATACGCAGTATTTT.